Shown below are 23 T cell receptor beta chains from a single sample sequenced in a study of T cell responses to AZD1222 COVID-19 vaccine. Data came from immunoSEQ multiplex PCR; TCRdb stores just in-frame clones and leaves some out. The profile shows more than 110,000 clones, roughly 91% of them singletons. The specimen was peripheral blood, collected 28 days after the second AZD1222 dose. These receptors came from an adult who received the AZD1222 COVID-19 vaccine.

In this sample, this clone turned up a few times. One end of the junction is discordant with germline, which a read error may explain. CDR3 sequence reads: CASSSGANVLTF. The CDR3 DNA follows: TGTGCTAGCAGCTCTGGGGCCAACGTCCTGACTTTC. The chain combines TRBV7-7 with TRBJ2-6; D unclear. This CDR3 spans 12 amino acids. The germline CDR1 and CDR2 sequences are SSHAT and FNYEAQ (reference sequence). Drawing the rest from reference TRBV7-7 and TRBJ2-6, the complete variable domain is GAGVSQSPRYKVTKRGQDVTLRCDPISSHATLYWYQQALGQGPEFLTYFNYEAQPDKSGLPSDRFSAERPEGSISTLTIQRTEQRDSAMYRCASSSGANVLTFGAGSRLTVL.

This chain joins TRBV19 and TRBJ1-2; 9 bases agree with TRBD1. Germline CDR1 is LNHDA and CDR2 is SQIVND (reference sequence). This CDR3 comprises 13 residues. V was pared by 1 base and J by 6 bases, with 0 bases of the junction left unmatched. CDR3 sequence (DNA): TGTGCCAGTAGTATAGGGGACAGGGATGGCTACACCTTC. The encoded protein is CASSIGDRDGYTF.

The chain combines TRBV7-2 with TRBJ2-3, with TRBD1 matching 9 bases. The germline V gene encodes CDR1 SGHTA and CDR2 FQGNSA. J gave up 15 bases and V 2 bases, and 9 bases lay outside the gene matches. This CDR3 comprises 13 residues. CDR3 residues: CASSLLGTGSNYF. CDR3 sequence (DNA): TGTGCCAGCAGCTTATTGGGGACAGGGAGCAACTATTTT. The variable domain in full, with the rest retrieved from reference TRBV7-2 and TRBJ2-3, is GAGVSQSPSNKVTEKGKDVELRCDPISGHTALYWYRQSLGQGLEFLIYFQGNSAPDKSGLPSDRFSAERTGGSVSTLTIQRTQQEDSAVYLCASSLLGTGSNYFGPGTRLTVL.

The gene calls are TRBV5-8 and TRBJ1-3; D is uncertain. This CDR3 has 15 residues. V was clipped by 0 bases and J by 1 base, with 8 bases between them. Looked up from germline, CDR1 is SGHTS and CDR2 is YDEGEE. The CDR3, as DNA: TGTGCCAGCAGCTTGGCCGTGCGGTCTGGAAACACCATATATTTT. Protein: CASSLAVRSGNTIYF.

The rearrangement uses TRBV7-2 and TRBJ1-1, with TRBD1 matching over 10 bases. CDR3 length: 18 residues. Germline V gene data show CDR1 as SGHTA and CDR2 as FQGNSA. Trimming at V came to 4 bases and at J to 2 bases, leaving 13 bases not matched to a gene. CDR3 amino acids: CASSSPMGQGLLNTEAFF. CDR3 DNA sequence: TGTGCCAGCAGCTCCCCGATGGGACAGGGGCTCCTCAACACTGAAGCTTTCTTT.

The genes are TRBV7-3 and TRBJ2-5; D is undetermined. Trimming cost V 5 bases and J 5 bases, with 18 bases left between them. CDR3 length: 15 residues. Germline CDR1 reads SGHTA; CDR2 reads FQGTGA. In nucleotides, the CDR3 is TGTGCCAGCAGCCAGGACGGCGGTTGGTGGGAGACCCAGTACTTC. Protein product: CASSQDGGWWETQYF.

This clone came up once. The chain is built from TRBV10-3 and TRBJ1-6; possible D gene TRBD1, 5 bases. Germline V CDR1 and CDR2: ENHRY, SYGVKD. V was shortened by 0 bases and J by 4 bases, with 16 bases between the two germline ends. The CDR3 consists of 18 residues. Written as DNA, the CDR3 is TGTGCCATCAGTGAGTCTTGGGACGTCGGGAAATATAATTCACCCCTCCACTTT. Translation gives CAISESWDVGKYNSPLHF.

The chain carries TRBV7-9 and TRBJ1-2; TRBD1 agrees at 7 bases. The CDR3 covers 14 residues. Germline values: CDR1 SEHNR, CDR2 FQNEAQ (reference sequence). J gave up 4 bases and V 5 bases, and 7 bases lay outside the gene matches. CDR3 loop: CASSHLDRPYGYTF. The CDR3 DNA reads as TGTGCCAGCAGCCACCTGGACAGGCCCTATGGCTACACCTTC.

This chain links TRBV5-3 with TRBJ2-7; TRBD1 agrees at 9 bases. TRBV5-3 is filed as an ORF, its function uncertain. This CDR3 is built from 16 residues. J lost 2 bases, V lost 1 base, and 7 bases had no gene match. DNA of the CDR3: TGTGCCAGAAGCTTGTGGTCTGGGACAGGGACCTACGAGCAGTACTTC. It is translated as CARSLWSGTGTYEQYF.

This sequence joins TRBV9 and TRBJ2-3; D is uncertain. This CDR3 region has 14 residues. Germline CDR1 and CDR2: SGDLS and YYNGEE. Trimming removed 3 bases at V and 3 bases at J, with 11 bases between. DNA for the CDR3: TGTGCCAGCAGCGCGCTTCGAGCAACAGATACGCAGTATTTT. Its protein is CASSALRATDTQYF. Full variable domain (rest looked up from reference TRBV9 and TRBJ2-3): DSGVTQTPKHLITATGQRVTLRCSPRSGDLSVYWYQQSLDQGLQFLIQYYNGEERAKGNILERFSAQQFPDLHSELNLSSLELGDSALYFCASSALRATDTQYFGPGTRLTVL.

J is TRBJ2-2 and V is TRBV30; D ambiguous. Germline CDR1 reads GTSNPN; CDR2 reads SVGIG (reference sequence). There are 13 residues in the CDR3. V gave up 5 bases and J gave up 1 base, with 8 bases separating them. CDR3 DNA: TGTGCCTGGTGTGACGGGAACACCGGGGAGCTGTTTTTT. As protein: CAWCDGNTGELFF.

J is TRBJ2-3 and V is TRBV16; TRBD2 agrees at 7 bases. Germline CDR1 KGHSY, CDR2 FQNENV. The CDR3 extends over 16 amino acids. J gave up 2 bases and V 5 bases, and 10 bases lay outside the gene matches. CDR3 loop: CASSTNRAGYTDTQYF. The CDR3 coding sequence is TGTGCCAGCAGCACAAACCGAGCGGGGTACACAGATACGCAGTATTTT.

CDR3 residues: CASLVGTGPSPLHF. In DNA, the CDR3 is TGCGCCAGCCTGGTAGGGACAGGGCCATCACCCCTCCACTTT. The chain is built from TRBV23-1 and TRBJ1-6; 9 bases align to TRBD1. TRBV23-1 is classed as an ORF, of uncertain function. With V trimmed by 8 bases and J by 10 bases, 9 bases remained unmatched. This CDR3 comprises 14 residues.

The chain carries TRBV27 and TRBJ2-1; perhaps TRBD1 as D (5 bases). This CDR3 region has 13 residues. The V end lost 8 bases, the J end lost 5 bases, and 13 bases lay between the germline ends. Germline V gene data show CDR1 as MNHEY and CDR2 as SMNVEV (reference sequence). The CDR3 loop is CASSNYRNNEQFF. The CDR3 DNA follows: TGTGCCAGCTCGAATTACAGGAACAATGAGCAGTTCTTC.

Remarks on this clone: A junction end diverges from the germline sequence, so it may reflect a read error. This chain uses TRBV4-1 with TRBJ1-5; D ambiguous. The CDR3 totals 13 residues. From germline, CDR1 is MGHRA and CDR2 YSYEKL. CDR3 amino acids: CASSQEVNRPQHF. Written as DNA, the CDR3 is TGCGCCAGCAGCCAAGAGGTGAATCGGCCCCAGCATTTT.

This clone was counted only a few times. The chain links TRBV2 to TRBJ1-1, with 10 positions matching TRBD1. This CDR3 is 16 amino acids long. The germline CDR1 and CDR2 sequences are SNHLY and FYNNEI. The ends lost 7 bases at V and 11 bases at J; junction bases unmatched: 19. The CDR3 DNA follows: TGTGCCAGCACCCCAAGCCGGGGACAGGGGAGAGTGAGGGCTTTCTTT. It translates to CASTPSRGQGRVRAFF.

The CDR3, as DNA: TGCGCCAGCAGCGGCGGGACTGCGAACACCGGGGAGCTGTTTTTT. Amino acid sequence: CASSGGTANTGELFF. The rearrangement joins TRBV5-1 to TRBJ2-2, with a weak D call TRBD2 (6 bases). V lost 4 bases and J lost 0, with 10 bases in between. CDR3 length: 15 amino acids. Germline CDR1 reads SGHRS; CDR2 reads YFSETQ.

The sample holds one count of this clone. The chain has TRBV6-2 or TRBV6-3 and TRBJ1-1; no clear D gene. The CDR3 extends over 13 amino acids. Germline V gives CDR1 MNHEY, CDR2 SVGEGT. V gave up 5 bases and J gave up 1 base, with 8 bases separating them. CDR3 residues: CASSHPPNTEAFF. For the CDR3, the DNA is TGTGCCAGCAGTCACCCCCCGAACACTGAAGCTTTCTTT.

CDR3 residues: CASRVQRNTIYF. Here the CDR3 DNA reads TGTGCCAGCAGGGTCCAGCGAAACACCATATATTTT. The chain couples TRBV28 to TRBJ1-3, with D uncertain. Germline V gene data show CDR1 as MDHEN and CDR2 as SYDVKM. V was pared by 6 bases and J by 5 bases, with 8 bases between. The CDR3 has 12 residues.

The genes are TRBV19 and TRBJ2-6, with D unresolved. V was shortened by 5 bases and J by 4 bases, with 12 bases between the two germline ends. The CDR3 spans 15 residues. The germline V gene has CDR1 LNHDA and CDR2 SQIVND (reference sequence). CDR3 region: CASSGNPSGANVLTF. CDR3 DNA sequence: TGTGCCAGTAGTGGGAATCCCTCAGGGGCCAACGTCCTGACTTTC.

A note on this clone: Other DNA variants within this sample encode the same CDR3. V is TRBV28 and J is TRBJ1-2; D ambiguous. The CDR3 contains 11 residues. Germline V gene lookup returns CDR1 MDHEN and CDR2 SYDVKM. Trimming left V 4 bases short and J 0 bases short, with 0 bases between. DNA for the CDR3: TGTGCCAGCAGTTCTAACTATGGCTACACCTTC. Translation: CASSSNYGYTF.

The CDR3 coding sequence is TGCGCCAGCAGCCCGGGACAGGGGGGATTTTTCACAGATACGCAGTATTTT. This encodes CASSPGQGGFFTDTQYF. The gene calls are TRBV5-1 and TRBJ2-3; 11 bases line up with TRBD1. Germline loops: CDR1 SGHRS, CDR2 YFSETQ. The CDR3 extends over 17 amino acids. The V gene end was trimmed by 4 bases and the J gene end by 2 bases; junction bases not matched to a gene: 9.

This clone was recorded once. The J gene is TRBJ2-7, the V gene TRBV4-3, with 11 bases that match TRBD2. The germline V gene has CDR1 LGHNA and CDR2 YSLEER. J was trimmed by 2 bases and V by 1 base; bases with no gene match: 7. The CDR3 is made up of 17 amino acids. CDR3 DNA sequence: TGCGCCAGCAGCCAAGTCCCGCTAGCGGGGGGTCCCTACGAGCAGTACTTC. Its translation: CASSQVPLAGGPYEQYF.